Listed below are T cell receptor beta chains from one sample, sequenced in a study of beta chain features in type 1 diabetes. Assay: immunoSEQ multiplex PCR; the TCRdb copy retains only in-frame clones and omits some. The data contain about 45,000 clones, 51% of them singletons. The sample was Tregs from blood. The receptors were gathered from a woman aged 18 to 35 in good health. Both conserved end residues are part of each CDR3. D genes are given only for firm matches. Rows give clone size only sometimes, using once, few, many, or a class for an expanded clone.

>TRBJ2-6|NA|NA|TRBV11-1
CASSGGQFSGANVLTF
TGTGCCAGCAGCGGAGGACAGTTCTCTGGGGCCAACGTCCTGACTTTC
>TRBJ2-7|NA|NA|TRBV7-8
CASSSGRNSYEQYF
TGTGCCAGCAGCAGTGGCAGGAACTCCTACGAGCAGTACTTC
>TRBJ2-5|NA|few|TRBV11-2
CASSLTRQETQYF
TGTGCCAGCAGCTTGACTCGTCAAGAGACCCAGTACTTC
>TRBJ2-1|TRBD2|NA|TRBV28
CASNPSGLAGALEQFF
TGTGCCAGCAACCCCTCCGGACTAGCGGGAGCTCTTGAGCAGTTCTTC
>TRBJ2-2|NA|NA|TRBV10-3
CAISEKDGGLFTGELFF
TGTGCCATCAGTGAAAAAGACGGCGGCCTTTTCACCGGGGAGCTGTTTTTT
>TRBJ1-1|NA|NA|TRBV29-1
CSVEDRRGAATEAFF
TGCAGCGTTGAAGATCGACGGGGGGCCGCCACTGAAGCTTTCTTT
>TRBJ2-3|NA|few|TRBV28
CASRSAQSDTQYF
TGTGCCAGCAGGTCCGCACAATCAGATACGCAGTATTTT
>TRBJ2-1|TRBD2|NA|TRBV28
CASSLPGLAGRNEQFF
TGTGCCAGCAGTCTCCCCGGACTAGCGGGAAGGAATGAGCAGTTCTTC
>TRBJ2-4|NA|few|TRBV4-1
CASSQLIQNIQYF
TGCGCCAGCAGCCAACTTATCCAAAACATTCAGTACTTC
>TRBJ2-1|TRBD1|few|TRBV4-3
CASSHTGTGMNEQFF
TGCGCCAGCAGCCACACCGGGACAGGGATGAATGAGCAGTTCTTC
>TRBJ1-4|TRBD1|few|TRBV6-5
CASSYSRDSEKLFF
TGTGCCAGCAGTTACTCCCGGGACAGCGAAAAACTGTTTTTT
>TRBJ2-1|TRBD2|NA|TRBV27
CASASLAGGRNEQFF
TGTGCCAGCGCTTCCCTAGCGGGAGGTCGCAATGAGCAGTTCTTC
>TRBJ1-1|TRBD1|NA|TRBV6-1
CASSEMGTGKAFF
TGTGCCAGCAGTGAAATGGGGACAGGGAAAGCTTTCTTT
>TRBJ2-1|TRBD2|few|TRBV9
CASNRRLAGLYNEQFF
TGTGCCAGCAACCGCCGCCTAGCGGGACTATACAATGAGCAGTTCTTC
>TRBJ1-5|NA|NA|TRBV7-3
CASSSPGLSNQPQHF
TGTGCCAGCAGCTCCCCGGGACTTAGCAATCAGCCCCAGCATTTT
>TRBJ2-3|NA|NA|TRBV7-3
CASSQRPGSGNRGTDTQYF
TGTGCCAGCAGCCAACGCCCAGGTAGCGGGAACAGGGGTACAGATACGCAGTATTTT
>TRBJ2-7|NA|NA|TRBV25-1
CASTGTGRGYEQYF
TGTGCCAGCACCGGAACTGGGAGAGGCTACGAGCAGTACTTC
>TRBJ2-7|TRBD1|NA|TRBV18
CASSDRTGLSYEQYF
TGTGCCAGCTCAGACCGGACAGGGCTTTCCTACGAGCAGTACTTC
>TRBJ2-1|NA|NA|TRBV7-2
CASSLGYQGYNEQFF
TGTGCCAGCAGCTTAGGCTACCAGGGCTACAATGAGCAGTTCTTC
>TRBJ2-7|NA|NA|TRBV9
CASSLRDTSAYEQYF
TGTGCCAGCAGCCTTCGGGACACCTCGGCCTACGAGCAGTACTTC
>TRBJ2-2|NA|NA|TRBV19
CASRADWNTGELFF
TGTGCCAGTAGGGCGGACTGGAACACCGGGGAGCTGTTTTTT
>TRBJ2-2|TRBD1|NA|TRBV9
CASSVRGRNGELFF
TGTGCCAGCAGCGTAAGGGGGCGAAACGGGGAGCTGTTTTTT
>TRBJ1-2|NA|once|TRBV5-4
CASRVDSSYGYTF
TGTGCCAGCAGGGTCGACAGCTCCTATGGCTACACCTTC
>TRBJ2-1|NA|NA|TRBV19
CASSMVKSGYSYNEQFF
TGTGCCAGTAGTATGGTGAAAAGCGGATACTCCTACAATGAGCAGTTCTTC
>TRBJ2-7|NA|few|TRBV5-1
CASSKLSRDEQYF
TGCGCCAGCAGCAAGCTTTCTCGGGACGAGCAGTACTTC
>TRBJ2-7|TRBD1|NA|TRBV29-1
CSVFRGTSYEQYF
TGCAGCGTCTTCAGGGGGACCTCCTACGAGCAGTACTTC